The 2 T cell receptor beta chains presented below share a single source sample, sequenced in a study of shared clonotypes between healthy human individuals. Here immunoSEQ multiplex PCR was the method, and the copy in TCRdb shows in-frame clones only, minus some. The profile shows around 1 million clones, approximately 80% of them singletons. Sequenced: memory CD4+ T cells sorted from blood. Subset: CD45RA-negative fraction. Receptor source: a man in his late teens or twenties in good health.

This chain joins TRBV10-3 and TRBJ1-6; tentatively, D is TRBD1 (5 bases). V was cut by 2 bases and J by 5 bases, with 13 bases left in between. Germline CDR1 ENHRY, CDR2 SYGVKD. The length of the CDR3 is 16 residues. Here the CDR3 reads CAISERAGKDNSPLHF. The CDR3, as DNA: TGTGCCATCAGTGAGCGGGCAGGGAAGGATAATTCACCCCTCCACTTT.

The V call is TRBV10-2, the J call TRBJ2-7; possibly TRBD1 or TRBD2 for D (6 bases each). Trimming took off 6 bases at V and 6 bases at J, with 12 bases between the two ends. CDR1 and CDR2 (germline): WSHSY, SAAADI. This CDR3 comprises 12 residues. CDR3 amino acids: CASSRGGLEQYF. In nucleotides, the CDR3 is TGCGCCAGCAGCCGAGGGGGGCTCGAGCAGTACTTC.